What follows are 24 T cell receptor beta chains derived from one specimen sequenced in a study of T cell responses to AZD1222 COVID-19 vaccine. Profiling relied on immunoSEQ multiplex PCR, and the TCRdb table lists in-frame clones only, not all of them. Here the sample spans approximately 170,000 clones, 80% to 95% being singletons. Specimen: peripheral blood, collected on day 0 of AZD1222 vaccination. These receptors were taken from an adult in good health.

The chain combines TRBV6-5 with TRBJ1-1; D remains unclear. Germline assignment: CDR1 MNHEY and CDR2 SVGAGI. The germline V and J ends were trimmed by 5 bases and 1 base, with 8 bases remaining between them. This CDR3 has 13 residues. CDR3 in amino acids: CASSTRRNTEAFF. Written as DNA, the CDR3 is TGTGCCAGCAGTACCAGGCGGAACACTGAAGCTTTCTTT.

The rearrangement links TRBV6-6 to TRBJ1-2, with D possibly being TRBD1 (6 bases). Germline lookup yields CDR1 MNHNY and CDR2 SVGAGI (reference sequence). V dropped 0 bases and J dropped 6 bases, with 17 bases sitting between them. CDR3 size: 16 residues. CDR3 region: CASSYSPKGEFDGYTF. In nucleotides, the CDR3 is TGTGCCAGCAGTTACTCGCCAAAGGGGGAGTTCGATGGCTACACCTTC.

The chain joins TRBV18 to TRBJ1-1; perhaps TRBD1 as D (6 bases). The CDR3 runs to 13 residues. Germline CDR1 is KGHSH and CDR2 is LQKENI. V was shortened by 2 bases and J by 8 bases, with 12 bases between the two germline ends. The DNA of the CDR3 is TGTGCCAGCTCACCAGGGGGCGAATGGGAAGCTTTCTTT. This gives the protein CASSPGGEWEAFF.

V is TRBV5-1 and J is TRBJ2-1; 9 bases are shared with TRBD2. The junction had 9 bases not matched to a gene; V was cut back by 1 base and J by 10 bases. The CDR3 has 15 amino acids. From germline, CDR1 is SGHRS and CDR2 YFSETQ. CDR3 nucleotides: TGCGCCAGCAGCTTGCAGGCGGGAGGGCCAACCGAGCAGTTCTTC. Protein product: CASSLQAGGPTEQFF.

This chain links TRBV7-2 with TRBJ2-3; weak D call: TRBD2 (6 bases). The CDR3 loop spans 14 amino acids. Germline V gene sequence: CDR1 SGHTA, CDR2 FQGNSA. V was trimmed by 6 bases and J by 1 base, leaving 11 bases between them. CDR3 loop: CASSQTGGTDTQYF. As DNA, the CDR3 is TGTGCCAGCAGTCAGACGGGGGGCACAGATACGCAGTATTTT.

Comments on this clone: Different DNA sequences within this sample yield the same CDR3. The rearrangement uses TRBV5-1 and TRBJ1-1; TRBD1 is a possible D gene (6 bases). CDR1 SGHRS and CDR2 YFSETQ come from the germline V gene. The V end was cut by 0 bases, the J end by 4 bases, with 13 bases between. CDR3 length: 15 residues. The CDR3 DNA reads TGCGCCAGCAGCTTGGTCGGGGGGCAGGGCACTGAAGCTTTCTTT. This codes for CASSLVGGQGTEAFF.

This chain joins TRBV7-9 and TRBJ1-2, with 10 positions matching TRBD1. Germline V gene lookup returns CDR1 SEHNR and CDR2 FQNEAQ (reference sequence). The V segment lost 1 base and the J segment 2 bases; nucleotides outside the gene matches: 4. The CDR3 has 16 residues. CDR3 bases: TGTGCCAGCAGCTTAGTCGTGGGACAGGGGAACTATGGCTACACCTTC. Protein product: CASSLVVGQGNYGYTF. Full variable domain (missing parts from reference TRBV7-9 and TRBJ1-2): DTGVSQNPRHKITKRGQNVTFRCDPISEHNRLYWYRQTLGQGPEFLTYFQNEAQLEKSRLLSDRFSAERPKGSFSTLEIQRTEQGDSAMYLCASSLVVGQGNYGYTFGSGTRLTVV.

On this clone: The junction and the germline gene differ at one end; a read error may be behind it. The CDR3 protein is CASTFGGGARNTEAFF. As DNA, the CDR3 is TGTGCTAGCACCTTTGGAGGGGGGGCTCGGAACACTGAAGCTTTCTTT. J is TRBJ1-1 and V is TRBV7-7; maybe TRBD1 (6 bases). Germline CDR1 reads SSHAT; CDR2 reads FNYEAQ (reference sequence). There are 16 residues in the CDR3.

This sequence joins TRBV5-1 and TRBJ2-5; the D gene could be TRBD1 or TRBD2 (5 bases each). This CDR3 has 14 amino acids. Germline V lookup: CDR1 SGHRS, CDR2 YFSETQ. V lost 2 bases, J lost 4 bases, and 12 bases lay in between. The DNA of the CDR3 is TGCGCCAGCAGCTTTAGACAGCGGCGAGAGACCCAGTACTTC. As protein: CASSFRQRRETQYF.

This sequence joins TRBV11-3 and TRBJ2-2; TRBD1 might be the D (5 bases). The CDR3 totals 12 residues. Germline CDR1 SGHNT, CDR2 YENEEA. Trimming cost V 5 bases and J 7 bases, with 8 bases left between them. The CDR3 is CASSLRGGELFF. The CDR3 bases are TGTGCCAGCAGCCTTAGGGGCGGGGAGCTGTTTTTT.

The genes are TRBV19 and TRBJ1-5; no reliable D call. Germline CDR1 LNHDA, CDR2 SQIVND (reference sequence). The CDR3 totals 13 residues. V gave up 2 bases and J gave up 5 bases, with 7 bases separating them. CDR3 sequence: CASSINIYQPQHF. The CDR3 nucleotides are TGTGCCAGTAGTATAAACATCTATCAGCCCCAGCATTTT. The full variable domain, completed using reference TRBV19 and TRBJ1-5, is DGGITQSPKYLFRKEGQNVTLSCEQNLNHDAMYWYRQDPGQGLRLIYYSQIVNDFQKGDIAEGYSVSREKKESFPLTVTSAQKNPTAFYLCASSINIYQPQHFGDGTRLSIL.

The genes are TRBV6-5 and TRBJ1-6; a weak D match, TRBD1 (5 bases). Per germline, CDR1 MNHEY and CDR2 SVGAGI. Trimming left V 7 bases short and J 6 bases short, with 10 bases between. The CDR3 is 13 amino acids. CDR3 in amino acids: CASTGLTNSPLHF. CDR3 sequence (DNA): TGTGCCAGCACGGGACTTACTAATTCACCCCTCCACTTT.

The chain links TRBV5-5 to TRBJ1-3; weak D call: TRBD1 (6 bases). The germline CDR1 and CDR2 sequences are SGHKS and YYEKEE (reference sequence). V lost 4 bases and J 4 bases, leaving 21 bases between the germline ends. The CDR3 consists of 17 residues. CDR3 sequence: CASSLTGSTPLGNTIYF. The CDR3 nucleotides are TGTGCCAGCAGCCTGACAGGTTCCACTCCACTAGGAAACACCATATATTTT.

This sequence joins TRBV18 and TRBJ2-7; possibly TRBD2 for D (5 bases). The germline V and J ends were trimmed by 3 bases and 1 base, with 10 bases remaining between them. The V gene's germline CDR1 is KGHSH and CDR2 LQKENI. This CDR3 region has 14 residues. The CDR3 nucleotides are TGTGCCAGCTCACCGGACTTAGTTTCCTACGAGCAGTACTTC. Its protein product is CASSPDLVSYEQYF.

The chain couples TRBV19 to TRBJ1-1; perhaps TRBD1 as D (5 bases). The CDR3 sequence is 16 residues long. Trimming stripped 4 bases from V and 4 bases from J, with 19 bases between. Germline lookup yields CDR1 LNHDA and CDR2 SQIVND (reference sequence). The CDR3 region has the DNA TGTGCCAGTAGTACGGACACCCTGTCGGGGAGCACTGAAGCTTTCTTT. It translates to CASSTDTLSGSTEAFF. Looking up the rest from reference TRBV19 and TRBJ1-1 gives the full variable domain: DGGITQSPKYLFRKEGQNVTLSCEQNLNHDAMYWYRQDPGQGLRLIYYSQIVNDFQKGDIAEGYSVSREKKESFPLTVTSAQKNPTAFYLCASSTDTLSGSTEAFFGQGTRLTVV.

The rearrangement uses TRBV10-2 and TRBJ2-7; D gene ambiguous. Trimming removed 7 bases from V and 2 bases from J, with 18 bases in between. CDR3 length: 15 amino acids. Germline lookup yields CDR1 WSHSY and CDR2 SAAADI. CDR3 sequence (DNA): TGCGCCAGCACCTCGACTTGGAGACCCCCCTACGAGCAGTACTTC. Encoded protein: CASTSTWRPPYEQYF.

This clone was found a few times. The rearrangement uses TRBV11-2 and TRBJ1-1, with D uncertain. CDR3 length equals 15 residues. Germline V gene data show CDR1 as SGHAT and CDR2 as FQNNGV. The V gene lost 5 bases and the J gene lost 5 bases, with 18 bases spanning the gap. CDR3 DNA: TGTGCCAGCAGCCCAAGTACCGGAGGGTTTACTGAAGCTTTCTTT. It specifies CASSPSTGGFTEAFF. Supplemented by reference TRBV11-2 and TRBJ1-1, the full variable domain reads EAGVAQSPRYKIIEKRQSVAFWCNPISGHATLYWYQQILGQGPKLLIQFQNNGVVDDSQLPKDRFSAERLKGVDSTLKIQPAKLEDSAVYLCASSPSTGGFTEAFFGQGTRLTVV.

The chain links TRBV20-1 to TRBJ2-5; 7 bases line up with TRBD1. The CDR3 has 14 amino acids. V lost 3 bases, J lost 3 bases, and 7 bases stayed unmatched. The V gene's germline CDR1 is DFQATT and CDR2 SNEGSKA (reference sequence). DNA for the CDR3: TGCAGTGCTAGTCTCTACAGGGGAAAAGAGACCCAGTACTTC. Its translation is CSASLYRGKETQYF.

The V and J genes are TRBV25-1 and TRBJ1-1; no definite D call. CDR1 is MGHDK, CDR2 SYGVNS, per germline. This CDR3 is 15 amino acids long. Trimming removed 1 base from V and 0 bases from J, with 9 bases in between. DNA of the CDR3: TGTGCCAGCAGTGAATCTAACAGAATGAACACTGAAGCTTTCTTT. It translates to CASSESNRMNTEAFF.

The V call is TRBV4-3, the J call TRBJ2-6, with TRBD1 matching over 7 bases. Losses at the gene ends were 0 bases for V and 4 bases for J; bases not matched to a gene: 12. CDR3 length equals 19 residues. Germline CDR1 LGHNA, CDR2 YSLEER. CDR3 amino acids: CASSQDIVVRGRGANVLTF. CDR3 in DNA: TGCGCCAGCAGCCAAGATATAGTGGTAAGGGGGCGAGGGGCCAACGTCCTGACTTTC.

The chain links TRBV6-5 to TRBJ1-2; 9 positions match TRBD1. Trimming at V came to 6 bases and at J to 2 bases, leaving 7 bases not matched to a gene. Germline lookup yields CDR1 MNHEY and CDR2 SVGAGI. This CDR3 has 15 amino acids. CDR3 nucleotide sequence: TGTGCCAGCAGACAAACAGGGGGCAAAAACTATGGCTACACCTTC. Protein product: CASRQTGGKNYGYTF.

The genes are TRBV7-8 and TRBJ2-7; 8 bases align to TRBD1. The CDR3 loop spans 15 amino acids. V was pared by 6 bases and J by 4 bases, with 11 bases of the junction left unmatched. Germline V lookup: CDR1 SGHVS, CDR2 FQNEAQ. The CDR3 nucleotides are TGTGCCAGCAGGGAGACAGGGGATTTTGGATACGAGCAGTACTTC. Its translation: CASRETGDFGYEQYF.

The gene calls are TRBV11-3 and TRBJ2-2, with D possibly TRBD2 on 6 matching bases. The CDR3 has 13 amino acids. Germline V CDR1 and CDR2: SGHNT, YENEEA. V dropped 5 bases and J dropped 6 bases, with 10 bases sitting between them. CDR3 sequence (DNA): TGTGCCAGCAGCCAAGGAGGGGCCGGGGAGCTGTTTTTT. Translation gives CASSQGGAGELFF.

The rearrangement joins TRBV6-5 to TRBJ1-5, with 9 bases aligning to TRBD1. Germline V gives CDR1 MNHEY, CDR2 SVGAGI. The CDR3 consists of 15 residues. Unmatched junction bases numbered 6, after V lost 6 bases and J lost 3 bases. In DNA form, the CDR3 reads TGTGCCAGCAGGCCACAGGGGGCCTCCAATCAGCCCCAGCATTTT. Encoded protein: CASRPQGASNQPQHF.